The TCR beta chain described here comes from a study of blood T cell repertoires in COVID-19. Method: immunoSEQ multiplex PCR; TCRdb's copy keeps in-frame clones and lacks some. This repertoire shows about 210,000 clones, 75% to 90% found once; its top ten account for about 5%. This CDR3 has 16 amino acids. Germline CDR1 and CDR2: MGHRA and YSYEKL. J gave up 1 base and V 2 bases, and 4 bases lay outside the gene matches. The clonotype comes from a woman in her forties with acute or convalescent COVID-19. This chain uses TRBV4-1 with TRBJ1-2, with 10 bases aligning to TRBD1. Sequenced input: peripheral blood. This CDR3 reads CASSQPRTGGNYGYTF. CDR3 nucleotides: TGCGCCAGCAGCCAACCAAGGACAGGGGGTAACTATGGCTACACCTTC.